One sample yielded the 20 T cell receptor beta chains listed below, sequenced in a study of PD-1 blockade in classical Hodgkin lymphoma. Time point specified: newly diagnosed, previously untreated cHL patient sample. This table comes from immunoSEQ multiplex PCR, and its TCRdb copy is limited to in-frame clones, with some not included. Among 20,000 to 25,000 clones listed, about 94% were seen once. Specimen: peripheral blood mononuclear cells (PBMCs). These receptors were obtained from a human donor with classical Hodgkin lymphoma.

The chain is built from TRBV13 and TRBJ2-1; D gene ambiguous. Germline V gene lookup returns CDR1 PRHDT and CDR2 FYEKMQ (reference sequence). CDR3 size: 14 residues. The V gene lost 5 bases and the J gene lost 6 bases, with 14 bases spanning the gap. The CDR3 loop is CASSRFQEINEQFF. The DNA for the CDR3 is TGTGCCAGCAGCCGTTTTCAGGAGATCAATGAGCAGTTCTTC.

The chain has TRBV2 and TRBJ1-4; tentatively, D is TRBD1 (5 bases). CDR1 and CDR2 (germline): SNHLY, FYNNEI. V was shortened by 6 bases and J by 5 bases, with 19 bases between the two germline ends. This CDR3 has 16 amino acids. This CDR3 reads CASSPGALRQNEKLFF. Written as DNA, the CDR3 is TGTGCCAGCAGCCCCGGGGCGCTGAGGCAAAATGAAAAACTGTTTTTT.

The gene calls are TRBV19 and TRBJ2-1, with 11 bases matching TRBD2. CDR3 size: 15 residues. Unmatched junction bases numbered 4, after V lost 3 bases and J lost 6 bases. Germline CDR1 and CDR2: LNHDA and SQIVND (reference sequence). CDR3 nucleotide sequence: TGTGCCAGTAGTATCTCTAGCGGGGGGACCAATGAGCAGTTCTTC. Protein: CASSISSGGTNEQFF.

This chain joins TRBV10-3 and TRBJ2-4, with TRBD2 matching 12 bases. There are 18 residues in the CDR3. The ends lost 0 bases at V and 3 bases at J; junction bases unmatched: 6. Germline V gives CDR1 ENHRY, CDR2 SYGVKD. DNA of the CDR3: TGTGCCATCAGTGAGTCGCTAGCGGGGGGGCTTATCAAAAACATTCAGTACTTC. Translating it yields CAISESLAGGLIKNIQYF.

The chain uses TRBV28 and TRBJ1-5, with 7 bases fitting TRBD1. V shed 4 bases and J 0 bases; nucleotides not matched to a gene: 0. This CDR3 region has 14 residues. In germline, CDR1 is MDHEN, CDR2 SYDVKM. In nucleotides, the CDR3 is TGTGCCAGCAGTTGGACAGGTAGCAATCAGCCCCAGCATTTT. As protein: CASSWTGSNQPQHF. Drawing the rest from reference TRBV28 and TRBJ1-5, the complete variable domain is DVKVTQSSRYLVKRTGEKVFLECVQDMDHENMFWYRQDPGLGLRLIYFSYDVKMKEKGDIPEGYSVSREKKERFSLILESASTNQTSMYLCASSWTGSNQPQHFGDGTRLSIL.

The V gene is TRBV30, the J gene TRBJ1-2, with TRBD1 matching over 9 bases. From germline, CDR1 is GTSNPN and CDR2 SVGIG (reference sequence). CDR3 size: 13 residues. Unmatched junction bases numbered 4, after V lost 4 bases and J lost 4 bases. The DNA of the CDR3 is TGTGCCTGGAAGCAACAGGGGGCCTATGGCTACACCTTC. Translated: CAWKQQGAYGYTF.

The rearrangement joins TRBV6-1 to TRBJ2-7; D perhaps matches TRBD2 (5 bases). Trimming stripped 7 bases from V and 8 bases from J, with 15 bases between. CDR3 length: 12 amino acids. From germline, CDR1 is MNHNS and CDR2 SASEGT. CDR3 in amino acids: CASNPLLGKQYF. The CDR3 nucleotides are TGTGCCAGCAACCCGCTCCTCGGGAAGCAGTACTTC.

The chain uses TRBV7-6 and TRBJ1-2; weak D call: TRBD1 (5 bases). The CDR3 runs 16 residues. V lost 1 base, J lost 4 bases, and 16 bases lay in between. CDR1 is SGHVS, CDR2 FNYEAQ, per germline. CDR3 sequence: CASSLVPVTVTYGYTF. The DNA of the CDR3 is TGTGCCAGCAGCTTAGTTCCCGTGACAGTAACCTATGGCTACACCTTC.

This clone was detected only once. The chain uses TRBV6-1 and TRBJ1-2; a weak D match, TRBD1 (5 bases). The CDR3 is made up of 14 amino acids. The V end lost 3 bases, the J end lost 4 bases, and 12 bases lay between the germline ends. CDR1 MNHNS and CDR2 SASEGT come from the germline V gene. CDR3 amino acids: CASSDLGGSYGYTF. The CDR3 DNA sequence: TGTGCCAGCAGTGATTTGGGGGGGTCCTATGGCTACACCTTC.

The chain links TRBV18 to TRBJ2-5, with D unclear. Germline loops: CDR1 KGHSH, CDR2 LQKENI. The V end lost 3 bases, the J end lost 5 bases, and 22 bases lay between the germline ends. CDR3 length equals 17 residues. This CDR3 reads CASSPRHTGTSGETQYF. DNA for the CDR3: TGTGCCAGCTCACCCAGGCACACCGGCACCTCTGGGGAGACCCAGTACTTC. The whole variable domain, remainder taken from reference TRBV18 and TRBJ2-5, is NAGVMQNPRHLVRRRGQEARLRCSPMKGHSHVYWYRQLPEEGLKFMVYLQKENIIDESGMPKERFSAEFPKEGPSILRIQQVVRGDSAAYFCASSPRHTGTSGETQYFGPGTRLLVL.

The J gene is TRBJ1-1, the V gene TRBV7-9; D perhaps matches TRBD1 (5 bases). In germline, CDR1 is SEHNR, CDR2 FQNEAQ (reference sequence). The CDR3 contains 14 residues. The V and J ends lost 7 bases and 3 bases respectively, with 15 bases between them. The CDR3 here is CASTNTGGYTEAFF. The CDR3 bases are TGTGCCAGCACCAACACGGGGGGGTACACTGAAGCTTTCTTT.

The rearrangement joins TRBV5-1 to TRBJ1-2, with D maybe TRBD1 (6 bases). The CDR3 is 14 residues long. Trimming left V 4 bases short and J 3 bases short, with 13 bases between. The germline V gene encodes CDR1 SGHRS and CDR2 YFSETQ. CDR3 residues: CASSITQGDYGYTF. CDR3 bases: TGCGCCAGCAGCATTACACAGGGTGACTATGGCTACACCTTC.

The V and J genes are TRBV6-4 and TRBJ2-3; D call uncertain. V gave up 0 bases and J gave up 3 bases, with 7 bases separating them. The germline V gene has CDR1 MRHNA and CDR2 SNTAGT. The CDR3 is 14 amino acids. CDR3 coding DNA: TGTGCCAGCAGTGACTCACCAGAAACAGATACGCAGTATTTT. This gives the protein CASSDSPETDTQYF.

The chain has TRBV11-3 and TRBJ2-1; the D gene could be TRBD1 or TRBD2 (5 bases each). The CDR3 sequence is 15 residues long. V was cut by 2 bases and J by 3 bases, with 11 bases left in between. Germline V gene lookup returns CDR1 SGHNT and CDR2 YENEEA. The CDR3 nucleotides read TGTGCCAGCAGCTTAAGAAGGGGAGACTACAATGAGCAGTTCTTC. The encoded protein is CASSLRRGDYNEQFF.

This rearrangement joins TRBV5-6 to TRBJ1-2; D not certain. Germline V lookup: CDR1 SGHDT, CDR2 YYEEEE. The germline V and J ends were trimmed by 1 base and 1 base, with 11 bases remaining between them. CDR3 length: 15 residues. CDR3 protein: CASSLLGQNNYGYTF. The CDR3 bases are TGTGCCAGCAGCTTGTTGGGTCAGAATAACTATGGCTACACCTTC.

This chain joins TRBV4-3 and TRBJ2-3, with TRBD2 identical over 7 bases. From germline, CDR1 is LGHNA and CDR2 YSLEER. With 2 bases clipped from V and 0 bases from J, the junction kept 14 bases outside the gene matches. The CDR3 consists of 19 residues. CDR3 region: CASSQQLRGGPTSTDTQYF. CDR3 in DNA: TGCGCCAGCAGCCAACAACTGCGCGGGGGTCCCACTAGCACAGATACGCAGTATTTT.

The chain joins TRBV10-3 to TRBJ2-1; D is tentatively TRBD1 or TRBD2 (6 bases each). This CDR3 region has 13 residues. CDR1 and CDR2 (germline): ENHRY, SYGVKD. Trimming shortened V by 0 bases and J by 8 bases, and 8 bases separated the two germline ends. In DNA form, the CDR3 reads TGTGCCATCAGTGAGTCGAGGGGGGATGAGCAGTTCTTC. It yields the protein CAISESRGDEQFF.

The chain carries TRBV6-1 and TRBJ2-2; D may correspond to TRBD1 or TRBD2 (6 bases each). V shed 8 bases and J shed 7 bases, with 17 bases lying between them. Germline-derived CDR1 and CDR2 are MNHNS and SASEGT. This CDR3 contains 14 residues. CDR3 coding DNA: TGTGCCAGCGAGACAGAAAGGGGGGTCGGGGAGCTGTTTTTT. Its translation: CASETERGVGELFF.

The chain has TRBV6-5 and TRBJ2-7, with D possibly TRBD1 on 6 matching bases. The germline V and J ends were trimmed by 10 bases and 7 bases, with 17 bases remaining between them. Germline CDR1 and CDR2: MNHEY and SVGAGI. The CDR3 spans 12 residues. Here the CDR3 reads CATSGVNGEQYF. As DNA, the CDR3 is TGTGCCACATCAGGGGTTAATGGTGAGCAGTACTTC.

The chain recombines TRBV2 with TRBJ2-3; 15 bases agree with TRBD2. CDR1 and CDR2 (germline): SNHLY, FYNNEI. The CDR3 runs 15 residues. The ends lost 8 bases at V and 5 bases at J; junction bases unmatched: 5. CDR3 bases: TGTGCCAGCTCAGGACTAGCGGGGGGGCAAGATACGCAGTATTTT. This encodes CASSGLAGGQDTQYF.